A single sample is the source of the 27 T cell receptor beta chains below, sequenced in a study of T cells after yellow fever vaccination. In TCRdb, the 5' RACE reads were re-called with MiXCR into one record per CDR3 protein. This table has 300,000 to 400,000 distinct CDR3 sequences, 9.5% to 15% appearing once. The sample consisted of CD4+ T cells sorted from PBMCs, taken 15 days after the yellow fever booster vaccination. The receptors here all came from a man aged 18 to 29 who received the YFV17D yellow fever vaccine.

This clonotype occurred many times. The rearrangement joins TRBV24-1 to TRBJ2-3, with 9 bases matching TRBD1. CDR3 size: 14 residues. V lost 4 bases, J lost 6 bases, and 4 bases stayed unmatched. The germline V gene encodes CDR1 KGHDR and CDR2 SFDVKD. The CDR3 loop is CATSEDRGSDTQYF. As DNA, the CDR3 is TGTGCCACCAGTGAGGACAGGGGATCGGATACGCAGTATTTT.

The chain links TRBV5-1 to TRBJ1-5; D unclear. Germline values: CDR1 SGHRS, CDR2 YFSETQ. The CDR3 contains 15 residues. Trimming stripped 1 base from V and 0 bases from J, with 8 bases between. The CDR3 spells CASSLTGYSNQPQHF. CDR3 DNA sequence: TGCGCCAGCAGCTTGACGGGATATAGCAATCAGCCCCAGCATTTT.

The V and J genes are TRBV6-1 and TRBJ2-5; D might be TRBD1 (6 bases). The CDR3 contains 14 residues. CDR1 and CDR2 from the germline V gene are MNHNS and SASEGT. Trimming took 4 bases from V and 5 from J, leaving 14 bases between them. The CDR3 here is CASSVRQAGETQYF. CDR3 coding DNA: TGTGCCAGCAGTGTCCGACAGGCAGGGGAGACCCAGTACTTC.

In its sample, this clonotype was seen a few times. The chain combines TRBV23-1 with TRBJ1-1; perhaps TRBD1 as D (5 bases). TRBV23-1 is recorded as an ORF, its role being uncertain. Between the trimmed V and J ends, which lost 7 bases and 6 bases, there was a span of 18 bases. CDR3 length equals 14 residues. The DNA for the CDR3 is TGCGCCAGCACCATGTACGGGGGATGGCCTGAAGCTTTCTTT. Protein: CASTMYGGWPEAFF.

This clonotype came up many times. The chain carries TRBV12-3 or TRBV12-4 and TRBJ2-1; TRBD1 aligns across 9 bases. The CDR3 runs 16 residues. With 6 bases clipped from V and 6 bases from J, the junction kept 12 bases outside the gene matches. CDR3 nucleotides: TGTGCCAGCAGCTCGACAGGGGGTTGGGTACGCAATGAGCAGTTCTTC. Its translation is CASSSTGGWVRNEQFF.

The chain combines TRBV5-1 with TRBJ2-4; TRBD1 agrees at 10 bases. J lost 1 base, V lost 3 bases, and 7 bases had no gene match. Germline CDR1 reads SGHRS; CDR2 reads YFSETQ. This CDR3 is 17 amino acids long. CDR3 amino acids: CASSSRQGAGAKNIQYF. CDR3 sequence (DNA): TGCGCCAGCAGCTCCCGACAGGGGGCGGGTGCCAAAAACATTCAGTACTTC.

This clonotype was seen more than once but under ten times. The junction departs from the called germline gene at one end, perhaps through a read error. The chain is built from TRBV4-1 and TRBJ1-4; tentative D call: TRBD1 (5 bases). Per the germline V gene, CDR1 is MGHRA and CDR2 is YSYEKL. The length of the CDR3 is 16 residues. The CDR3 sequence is CASSQGRAGTNEKLFF. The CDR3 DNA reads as TGCGCCAGCAGTCAAGGGAGAGCAGGGACTAATGAAAAACTGTTTTTT.

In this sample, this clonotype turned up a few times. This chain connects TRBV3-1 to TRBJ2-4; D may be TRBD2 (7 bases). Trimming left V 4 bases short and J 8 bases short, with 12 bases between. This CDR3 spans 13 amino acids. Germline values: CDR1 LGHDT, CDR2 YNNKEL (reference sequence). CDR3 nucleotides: TGTGCCAGCAGCCCTGAGGGGGGGGACATTCAGTACTTC. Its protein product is CASSPEGGDIQYF.

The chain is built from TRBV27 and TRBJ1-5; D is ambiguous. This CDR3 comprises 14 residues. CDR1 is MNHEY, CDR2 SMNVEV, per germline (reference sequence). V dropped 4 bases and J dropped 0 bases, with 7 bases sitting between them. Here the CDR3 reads CASSSKNSNQPQHF. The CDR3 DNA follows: TGTGCCAGCAGTTCAAAGAATAGCAATCAGCCCCAGCATTTT.

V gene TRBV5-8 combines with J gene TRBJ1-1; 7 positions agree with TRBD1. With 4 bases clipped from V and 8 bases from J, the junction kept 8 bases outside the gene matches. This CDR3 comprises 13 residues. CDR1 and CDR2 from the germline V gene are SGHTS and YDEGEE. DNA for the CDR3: TGTGCCAGCAGCCCCTCGGACAGGTACGAAGCTTTCTTT. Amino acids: CASSPSDRYEAFF.

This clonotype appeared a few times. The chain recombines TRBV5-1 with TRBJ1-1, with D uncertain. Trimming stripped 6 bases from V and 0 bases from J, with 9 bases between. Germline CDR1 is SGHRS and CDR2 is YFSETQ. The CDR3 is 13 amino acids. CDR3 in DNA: TGCGCCAGCAAAGACGGCATGAACACTGAAGCTTTCTTT. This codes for CASKDGMNTEAFF.

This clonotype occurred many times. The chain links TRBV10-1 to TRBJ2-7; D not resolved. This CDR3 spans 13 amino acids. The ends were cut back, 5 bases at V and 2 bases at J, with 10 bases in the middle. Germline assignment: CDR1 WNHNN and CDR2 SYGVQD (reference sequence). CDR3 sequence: CASSYSGAYEQYF. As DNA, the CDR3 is TGCGCCAGCAGTTACAGTGGGGCCTACGAGCAGTACTTC.

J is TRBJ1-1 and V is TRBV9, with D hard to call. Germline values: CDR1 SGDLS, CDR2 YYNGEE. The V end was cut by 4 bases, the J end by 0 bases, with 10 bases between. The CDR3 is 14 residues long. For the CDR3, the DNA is TGTGCCAGCAGCCCCGAGCACATGAACACTGAAGCTTTCTTT. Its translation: CASSPEHMNTEAFF.

CDR3 DNA sequence: TGTGCCAGCAGTGACCAGACAGAAACTAATGAAAAACTGTTTTTT. Translated: CASSDQTETNEKLFF. The rearrangement uses TRBV2 and TRBJ1-4, with a tentative D call TRBD1 (5 bases). The CDR3 contains 15 residues. Germline V CDR1 and CDR2: SNHLY, FYNNEI. Trimming pared 3 bases from V and 1 base from J, leaving 9 bases between. Supplemented by reference TRBV2 and TRBJ1-4, the full variable domain reads EPEVTQTPSHQVTQMGQEVILRCVPISNHLYFYWYRQILGQKVEFLVSFYNNEISEKSEIFDDQFSVERPDGSNFTLKIRSTKLEDSAMYFCASSDQTETNEKLFFGSGTQLSVL.

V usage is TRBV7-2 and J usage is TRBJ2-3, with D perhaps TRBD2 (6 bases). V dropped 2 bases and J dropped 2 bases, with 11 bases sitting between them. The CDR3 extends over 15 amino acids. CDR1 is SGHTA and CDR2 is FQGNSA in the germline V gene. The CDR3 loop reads CASSLPGVLTDTQYF. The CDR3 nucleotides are TGTGCCAGCAGCTTACCGGGGGTGCTCACAGATACGCAGTATTTT.

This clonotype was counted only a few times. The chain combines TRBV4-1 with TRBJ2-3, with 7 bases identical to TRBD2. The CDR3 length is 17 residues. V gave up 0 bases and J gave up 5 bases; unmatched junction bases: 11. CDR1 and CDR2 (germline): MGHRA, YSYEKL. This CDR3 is CASSQDHRRGTGDTQYF. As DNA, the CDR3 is TGCGCCAGCAGCCAAGATCATCGGCGGGGGACGGGAGATACGCAGTATTTT.

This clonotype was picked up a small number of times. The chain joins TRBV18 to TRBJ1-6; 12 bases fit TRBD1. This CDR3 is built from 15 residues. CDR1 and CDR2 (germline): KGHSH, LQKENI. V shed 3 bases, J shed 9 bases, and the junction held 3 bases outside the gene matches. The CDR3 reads CASSPGDRGRSPLHF. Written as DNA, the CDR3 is TGTGCCAGCTCACCGGGGGACAGGGGGCGTTCACCCCTCCACTTT.

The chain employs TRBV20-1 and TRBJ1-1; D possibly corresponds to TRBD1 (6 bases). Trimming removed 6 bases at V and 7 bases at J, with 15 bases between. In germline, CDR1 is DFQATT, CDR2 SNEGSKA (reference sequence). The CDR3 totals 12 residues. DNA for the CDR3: TGCAGTGCATATCCAGGGGTTGGTGAAGCTTTCTTT. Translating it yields CSAYPGVGEAFF.

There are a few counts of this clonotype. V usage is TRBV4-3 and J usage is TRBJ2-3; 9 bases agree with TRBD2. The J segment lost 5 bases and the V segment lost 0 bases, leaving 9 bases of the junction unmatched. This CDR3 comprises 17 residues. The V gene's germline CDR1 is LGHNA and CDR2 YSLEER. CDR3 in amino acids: CASSQDGVAGAGDTQYF. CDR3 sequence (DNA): TGCGCCAGCAGCCAAGATGGGGTAGCGGGAGCGGGAGATACGCAGTATTTT.

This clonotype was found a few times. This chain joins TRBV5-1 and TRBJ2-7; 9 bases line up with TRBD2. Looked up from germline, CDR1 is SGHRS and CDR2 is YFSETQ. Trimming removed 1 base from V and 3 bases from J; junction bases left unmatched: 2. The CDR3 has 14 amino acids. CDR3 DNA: TGCGCCAGCAGCTTGATAGCGGGGGTCTACGAGCAGTACTTC. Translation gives CASSLIAGVYEQYF.

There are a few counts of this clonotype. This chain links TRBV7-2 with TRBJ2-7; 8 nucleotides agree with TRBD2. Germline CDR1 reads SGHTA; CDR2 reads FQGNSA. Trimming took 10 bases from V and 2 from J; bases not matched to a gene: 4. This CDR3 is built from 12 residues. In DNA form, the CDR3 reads TGTGCCACGACCGGGGGGGCCTACGAGCAGTACTTC. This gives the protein CATTGGAYEQYF.

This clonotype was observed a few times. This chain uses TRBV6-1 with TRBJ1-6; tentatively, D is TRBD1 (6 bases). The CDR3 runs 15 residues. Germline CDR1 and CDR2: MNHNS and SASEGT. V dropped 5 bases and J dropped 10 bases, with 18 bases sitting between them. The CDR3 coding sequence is TGTGCCAGCAGTAGGGGGGGTACGGCAAGATCACCCCTCCACTTT. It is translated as CASSRGGTARSPLHF.

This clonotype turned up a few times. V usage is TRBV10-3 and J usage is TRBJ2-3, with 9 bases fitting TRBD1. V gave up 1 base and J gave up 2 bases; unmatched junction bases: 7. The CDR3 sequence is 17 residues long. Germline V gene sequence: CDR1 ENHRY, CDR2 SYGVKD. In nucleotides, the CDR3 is TGTGCCATCAGTGAGTGGGGGACAGGGCCTTACACAGATACGCAGTATTTT. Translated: CAISEWGTGPYTDTQYF.

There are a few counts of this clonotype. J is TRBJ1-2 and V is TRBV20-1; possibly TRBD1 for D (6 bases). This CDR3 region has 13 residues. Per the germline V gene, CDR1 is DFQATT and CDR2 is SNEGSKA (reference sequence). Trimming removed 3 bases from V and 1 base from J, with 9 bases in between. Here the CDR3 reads CSARQGFNYGYTF. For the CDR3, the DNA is TGCAGTGCTAGGCAGGGGTTTAACTATGGCTACACCTTC.

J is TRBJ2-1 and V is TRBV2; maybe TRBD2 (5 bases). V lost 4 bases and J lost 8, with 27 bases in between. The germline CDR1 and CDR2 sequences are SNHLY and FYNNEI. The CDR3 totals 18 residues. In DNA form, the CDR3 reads TGTGCCAGCAGTGCGCCCCGAGTTTGGGAGCTCCCACGGCATGAGCAGTTCTTC. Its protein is CASSAPRVWELPRHEQFF.

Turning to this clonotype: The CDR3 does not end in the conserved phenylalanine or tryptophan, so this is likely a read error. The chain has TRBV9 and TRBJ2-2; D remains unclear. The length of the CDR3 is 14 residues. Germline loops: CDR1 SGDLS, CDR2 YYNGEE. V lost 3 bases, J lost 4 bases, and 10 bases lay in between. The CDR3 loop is CASSAPSTTGELFS. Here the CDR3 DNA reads TGTGCCAGCAGCGCCCCTTCTACCACCGGGGAGCTGTTTTCT.

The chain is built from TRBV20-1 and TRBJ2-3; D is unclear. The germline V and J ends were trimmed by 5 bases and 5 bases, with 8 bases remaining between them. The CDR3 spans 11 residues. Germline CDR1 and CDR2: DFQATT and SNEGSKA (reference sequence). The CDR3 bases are TGCAGTGCTCGTACCCGAGATACGCAGTATTTT. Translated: CSARTRDTQYF.